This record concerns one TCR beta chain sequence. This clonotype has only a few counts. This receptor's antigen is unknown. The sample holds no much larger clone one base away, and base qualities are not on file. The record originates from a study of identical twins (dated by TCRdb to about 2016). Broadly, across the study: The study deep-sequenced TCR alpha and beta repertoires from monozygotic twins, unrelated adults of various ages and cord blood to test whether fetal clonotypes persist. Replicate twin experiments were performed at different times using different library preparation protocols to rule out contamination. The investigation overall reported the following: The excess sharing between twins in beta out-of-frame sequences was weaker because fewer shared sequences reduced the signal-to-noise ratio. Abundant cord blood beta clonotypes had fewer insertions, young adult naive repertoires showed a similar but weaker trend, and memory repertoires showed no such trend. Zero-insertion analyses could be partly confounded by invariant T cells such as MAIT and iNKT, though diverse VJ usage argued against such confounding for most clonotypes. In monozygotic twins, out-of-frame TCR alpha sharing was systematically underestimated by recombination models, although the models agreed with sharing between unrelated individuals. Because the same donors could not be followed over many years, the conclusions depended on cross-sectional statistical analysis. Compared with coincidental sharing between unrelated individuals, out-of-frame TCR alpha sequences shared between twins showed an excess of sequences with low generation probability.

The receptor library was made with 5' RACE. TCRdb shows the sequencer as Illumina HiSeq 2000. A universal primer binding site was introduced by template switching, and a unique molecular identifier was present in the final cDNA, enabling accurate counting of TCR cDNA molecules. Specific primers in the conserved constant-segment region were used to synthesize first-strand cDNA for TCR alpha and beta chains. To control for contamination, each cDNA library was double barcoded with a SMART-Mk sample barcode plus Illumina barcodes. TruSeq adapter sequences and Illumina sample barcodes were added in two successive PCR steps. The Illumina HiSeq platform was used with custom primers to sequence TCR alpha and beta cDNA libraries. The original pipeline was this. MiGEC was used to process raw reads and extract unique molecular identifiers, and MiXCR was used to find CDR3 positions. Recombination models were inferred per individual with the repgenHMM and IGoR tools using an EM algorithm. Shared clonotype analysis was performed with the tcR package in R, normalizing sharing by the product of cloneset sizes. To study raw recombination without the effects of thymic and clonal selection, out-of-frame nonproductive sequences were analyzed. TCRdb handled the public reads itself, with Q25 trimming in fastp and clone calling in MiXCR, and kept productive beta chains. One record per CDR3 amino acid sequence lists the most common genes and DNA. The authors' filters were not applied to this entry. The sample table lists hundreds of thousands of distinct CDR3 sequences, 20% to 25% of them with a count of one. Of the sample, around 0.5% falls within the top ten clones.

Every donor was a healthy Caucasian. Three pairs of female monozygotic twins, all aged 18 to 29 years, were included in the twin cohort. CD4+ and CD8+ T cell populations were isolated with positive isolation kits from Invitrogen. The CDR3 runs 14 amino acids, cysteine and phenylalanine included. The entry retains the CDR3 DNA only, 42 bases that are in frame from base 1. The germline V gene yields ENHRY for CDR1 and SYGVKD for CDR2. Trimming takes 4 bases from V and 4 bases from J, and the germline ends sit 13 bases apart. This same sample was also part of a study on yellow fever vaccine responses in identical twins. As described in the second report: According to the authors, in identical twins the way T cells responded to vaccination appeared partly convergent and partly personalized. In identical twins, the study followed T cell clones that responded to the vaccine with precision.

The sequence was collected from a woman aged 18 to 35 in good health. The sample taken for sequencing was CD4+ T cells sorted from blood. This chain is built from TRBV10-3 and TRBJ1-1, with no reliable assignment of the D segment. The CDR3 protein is CAISGMRGSTEAFF. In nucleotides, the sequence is TGTGCCATCAGTGGGATGCGAGGAAGCACTGAAGCTTTCTTT.